The present T cell receptor (beta chain) was sequenced within a study of blood T cells in healthy people across ages. Study-wide results and limits: Using unsorted PBMCs precluded a conclusive naive versus antigen-experienced comparison.

The CDR3 is 14 amino acids. Trimming shortened V by 4 bases and J by 1 base, and 10 bases separated the two germline ends. The germline CDR1 and CDR2 sequences are SEHNR and FQNEAQ (reference sequence). A J-beta primer mix and a sample-barcoded 5' primer were used in a second PCR of about 6 to 12 cycles. A tag from a template-switch adaptor with 12 random nucleotides marked each cDNA molecule. TCRdb redid the calling of the 5' RACE reads with MiXCR, one entry per CDR3 protein. Of 380,000 or so distinct CDR3 sequences in the sample, about half were seen once. About this clonotype: Its antigen is as yet unknown.

Each donor had roughly 10 milliliters of peripheral blood drawn. Per sample, extraction of total RNA gave at least 5.5 micrograms in every case. The sequence came from a man aged 60 to 69 in good health. Input material: blood. The chain is built from TRBV7-9 and TRBJ1-2; tentative D call: TRBD1 (6 bases). The CDR3 DNA reads TGTGCCAGCAGCTCCCCAGGGGATAACTATGGCTACACCTTC. It yields the protein CASSSPGDNYGYTF.